This note documents a single T cell receptor (beta chain) sequence. Libraries were prepared by immunoSEQ multiplex PCR; TCRdb keeps only in-frame clonotypes and omits some of them. The sample has about 67,000 clones; approximately 88% are singletons. The trim removed 4 bases at V and 2 bases at J, leaving 5 bases unmatched. The CDR3 sequence is 15 residues long. The germline V gene encodes CDR1 SGHRS and CDR2 YFSETQ. The data stem from a study of blood T cell repertoires in COVID-19. Study-level information: Sources were T cells, B-cell-depleted T cells, or PBMCs; the material itself was cDNA or gDNA.

The chain employs TRBV5-1 and TRBJ2-2; 7 positions match TRBD1. The receptor's source is a woman aged 80 or older with acute or convalescent COVID-19. Material for sequencing was peripheral blood. This CDR3 reads CASSQRQGNTGELFF. Written as DNA, the CDR3 is TGCGCCAGCAGCCAAAGACAGGGTAACACCGGGGAGCTGTTTTTT.